This T cell receptor (beta chain) was identified in a study of blood T cell repertoires in COVID-19 (dated by TCRdb to between 2020 and 2021). Study-wide context: Samples from collaborators originated in the United States, Italy and Spain and spanned both the acute and convalescent phases of COVID-19. The sample metadata nearly always contained a de-identified subject ID, COVID-19 status, age in years and sex. Where available, HLA class I and class II types were taken from metadata supplied by the sample provider and were not determined by assay-based typing. Subjects who had been exposed to COVID-19, were actively infected with it, or had recovered from it provided the deeply sampled blood TCRbeta repertoires that made up the dataset. The repertoires were released in a freely available public database meant as a resource for research on the immune response to SARS-CoV-2. Samples were obtained from the ongoing ImmuneRACE study (first 160 participants) and from 1,254 subjects provided by 6 global collaborators. The material from the prospective study consisted of cDNA or gDNA derived from T cells, B-cell-depleted T cells, or PBMCs. The study at large found these results: The amount of clinical and demographic metadata varied by source and participant and was provided uncurated.

As for this clone: Its antigen has not been determined. Per-base quality was not reported, and no clone a single base away is much larger than it.

TCRbeta CDR3 regions were amplified from genomic DNA by means of the immunoSEQ Assay, a bias-controlled multiplex PCR. The authors processed their data as follows. The number of nucleated cells in each sample was estimated from the amplification of reference gene primers within the assay. Sequence reads were collapsed and filtered to measure the absolute abundance of every unique TCRbeta CDR3 rearrangement. For each sample, productive Simpson clonality was calculated as the square root of Simpson's diversity index over productive rearrangements. TCRdb stores this immuneACCESS table with in-frame sequences only. Part of the clones is absent; in the studies checked, under half of the shortfall reflects unresolved V genes, and no reason is known for the rest. The DNA gave D and trimming, while V, J and clone size come from that table. This sample holds hundreds of thousands of clones; just over 85% were observed only once. The ten largest account for 1.4% of the sample.

Inclusive of the bounding cysteine and phenylalanine, the CDR3 is 17 residues long. The sequence is cut down to CDR3 DNA, 51 bases in frame from base 1. The V end gives up 5 bases and the J end 0 bases, leaving 10 bases in the junction not matched to a gene. CDR1 MNHEY and CDR2 SMNVEV were looked up in the germline V gene (reference sequence). Collaborating institutions collected whole blood in K2EDTA tubes following their own protocols. For TCRbeta analysis, collaborators shipped samples as frozen whole blood, isolated PBMCs, or DNA extracted from either of those sample types. The receptor's source is a woman in her twenties or thirties with active or convalescent COVID-19. The rearranged chain carries TRBV27 and TRBJ1-5; TRBD1 agrees with 7 junctional bases. Material for sequencing was peripheral blood. CDR3 region: CASSDLSTGHSNQPQHF. The nucleotide sequence is TGTGCCAGCAGTGACCTTTCGACAGGGCATAGCAATCAGCCCCAGCATTTT.